This TCR beta chain was captured by sequencing in a study of T cell responses to AZD1222 COVID-19 vaccine. Study findings and constraints: The peak T cell response came first, and repertoires were sampled only after it. The span of vaccine-associated CD4 TCRs extended across spike, with dominance at 160-218 and 743-854. Vaccination with two AZD1222 doses was followed by a rise in Spike-specific TCR breadth and depth.

The assay was immunoSEQ multiplex PCR, and TCRdb's table has in-frame clones only and misses some. The sample has about 39,000 clones, 90% seen once. The CDR3 is made up of 13 amino acids. The V end was cut by 6 bases, the J end by 7 bases, with 15 bases between. Per germline, CDR1 MNHEY and CDR2 SVGAGI. Turning to this clone: Its antigen is undetermined.

This TCR came from an adult who received the AZD1222 COVID-19 vaccine. V usage is TRBV6-5 and J usage is TRBJ1-2; D is uncertain. The sample in question was peripheral blood, obtained 28 days after the second AZD1222 dose. In DNA form, the CDR3 reads TGTGCCAGCAGGAGGGAGATCTCCTTTGGCTACACCTTC. Protein product: CASRREISFGYTF.